This is a list of T cell receptor beta chains from one sample in a study of T cells expressing NK-cell markers. TCRdb reprocessed the 5' RACE reads and stores each CDR3 protein as one record, lacking DNA. Here the sample table reports roughly 300,000 distinct CDR3 sequences. Source material: blood T cells: a sorted CD56 or NKG2C T cell subset, CD4+ or CD8+ T cells, or bulk PBMC T cells (not recorded which). The receptors shown here come from a woman between 18 and 70 years old in good health. The CDR3 runs from the conserved cysteine through the conserved F or W.

v_gene	j_gene	CDR3aa
TRBV6-5	TRBJ2-5	CASSYVGQETQYF
TRBV5-1	TRBJ2-1	CASSQLGTGVDEQFF
TRBV3-1	TRBJ2-2	CASSQFRVTDTGELFF
TRBV5-4	TRBJ2-1	CASSPTQGAGSYNEQFF
TRBV6-2/TRBV6-3	TRBJ2-3	CASSSQGLASPDTQYF
TRBV29-1	TRBJ2-7	CSVRTGMDPLYEQYF
TRBV18	TRBJ2-1	CASVKGGQGAMATPYNEQFF
TRBV20-1	TRBJ2-5	CSARVTETQYF
TRBV29-1	TRBJ1-3	CSHSQGNTIYF
TRBV6-1	TRBJ2-1	CASSPTSGRRSNEQFF
TRBV20-1	TRBJ2-3	CSARYRLATDTQYF
TRBV20-1	TRBJ2-5	CSASISGRRETQYF
TRBV20-1	TRBJ2-1	CSASLTSGSIHEQFF
TRBV6-5	TRBJ2-1	CASSWGGLAGVNEQFF
TRBV9	TRBJ2-1	CASSEGTSGTYNEQFF
TRBV11-3	TRBJ2-2	CASSLDLGGGTGELFF
TRBV20-1	TRBJ2-3	CSARDSREDIDTQYF
TRBV3-1	TRBJ2-7	CASSPTGTALYEQYF
TRBV5-5	TRBJ2-1	CASTPLAASYNEQFF
TRBV12-3/TRBV12-4	TRBJ2-3	CASSTPSTDTQYF
TRBV7-2	TRBJ2-3	CASSLLLAGADTQYF
TRBV20-1	TRBJ2-7	CSASDRGSYEQYF
TRBV20-1	TRBJ2-5	CSARGGHQAQYF
TRBV2	TRBJ1-2	CASSDQGYYGYTF
TRBV12-3/TRBV12-4	TRBJ1-5	CASSPQGRGGNQPQHF
TRBV5-1	TRBJ2-1	CASSFRDLPNHEQFF
TRBV5-1	TRBJ1-6	CASSLSAGTGRSPLHF
TRBV7-3	TRBJ2-2	CASSSGASGRSGELFF
TRBV10-2	TRBJ2-1	CASSENYRGPYNEQFF
TRBV6-6	TRBJ1-6	CANRGAYNSPLHF
TRBV29-1	TRBJ1-1	CSVEEPVGTEAFF
TRBV10-3	TRBJ1-2	CAISDQAGGNYGYTF
TRBV20-1	TRBJ2-1	CSAIAGGRSNEQFF
TRBV7-2	TRBJ2-1	CASSPDNEQFF
TRBV28	TRBJ2-1	CASSTPPWTGTGEQFF
TRBV4-3	TRBJ2-1	CASSQDGSGDNEQFF
TRBV20-1	TRBJ2-4	CSPGQILAKNIQYF
TRBV15	TRBJ2-1	CATSRALGLSGEQFF
TRBV20-1	TRBJ2-1	CSAILGTGGGGEQFF
TRBV20-1	TRBJ1-1	CSASRDQGANTEAFF
TRBV6-1	TRBJ2-3	CASSLAVGTDTQYF
TRBV7-8	TRBJ2-2	CASGQGLTILGAGELFF
TRBV7-2	TRBJ2-7	CASSLEEGASYEQYF
TRBV10-2	TRBJ1-5	CASSESGPHQPQHF